These T cell receptor beta chains were read from a single sample in a study of response to subunit inactivated influenza vaccine. TCRdb redid the calling of the RT-PCR reads with MiXCR, one entry per CDR3 protein. Here the sample spans around 540,000 distinct CDR3 sequences, around 11% being singletons. This specimen consisted of PBMCs from blood, obtained on the day of vaccination. All receptors derive from a man over 45 who received an inactivated influenza vaccine. CDR3s include the opening cysteine and the closing phenylalanine or tryptophan. The D gene is left open where the match is weak. Rows give clone size only sometimes, using once, few, many, or a class for an expanded clone.

cdr3_aa cdr3_nt j_call cdr3_length d_call v_call clone_size
CASSTKFSDSNQPQHF TGTGCCAGCAGCACTAAATTCAGCGATAGCAATCAGCCCCAGCATTTT TRBJ1-5 16 - TRBV21-1 -
CASSLRQASYGYTF TGTGCCAGCAGCTTGAGACAGGCGTCCTATGGCTACACCTTC TRBJ1-2 14 - TRBV5-6 few
CASTSSGASTDTQYF TGCGCCAGCACCAGTAGCGGGGCGAGCACAGATACGCAGTATTTT TRBJ2-3 15 TRBD2 TRBV5-1 few
CAISEFEVNSKQFF TGTGCCATCAGTGAGTTTGAGGTCAACAGCAAGCAGTTCTTC TRBJ2-1 14 - TRBV10-3 few
CASSPVAGAANEQYF TGCGCCAGCAGCCCCGTAGCGGGAGCGGCAAACGAGCAGTACTTC TRBJ2-7 15 TRBD2 TRBV5-1 -
CAWSSGGGYEQYF TGTGCCTGGAGTTCCGGCGGGGGGTACGAGCAGTACTTC TRBJ2-7 13 TRBD2 TRBV30 -
CSVEDTDSGANVLTF TGCAGCGTTGAAGATACAGACTCTGGGGCCAACGTCCTGACTTTC TRBJ2-6 15 - TRBV29-1 many
CASSGALDTDTQYF TGCGCCAGCAGTGGAGCGCTCGACACAGATACGCAGTATTTT TRBJ2-3 14 - TRBV10-2 -
CASRLAGITDTQYF TGTGCCAGCAGACTAGCGGGGATTACAGATACGCAGTATTTT TRBJ2-3 14 TRBD2 TRBV7-9 -
CASSLIGTGQSYEQYF TGTGCCAGCAGTTTAATAGGGACAGGGCAATCCTACGAGCAGTACTTC TRBJ2-7 16 TRBD1 TRBV27 -
CASSLIGTGELFF TGTGCCAGCAGCTTAATCGGCACCGGGGAGCTGTTTTTT TRBJ2-2 13 - TRBV7-9 -
CATSRTRGGETQYF TGTGCCACCAGCAGAACTAGAGGAGGAGAGACCCAGTACTTC TRBJ2-5 14 - TRBV15 few